This TCR beta chain appears in the sequencing data of a study of early T cells in non-severe SARS-CoV-2 infection. TCRdb re-called the 5' RACE reads through MiXCR, storing one row per CDR3 protein. The data contain tens of thousands of distinct CDR3 sequences, 12% of them singletons. The sequence was collected from an adult who was a healthcare worker with PCR-confirmed SARS-CoV-2 infection or an uninfected control (not recorded which). Sequencing was performed on whole blood, taken at baseline.

CDR3 in DNA: TGTGCCAGCAGTTTTATGGGACTTTACTACGAGCAGTACTTC. Its translation is CASSFMGLYYEQYF. The V and J genes are TRBV28 and TRBJ2-7; TRBD2 might be the D (6 bases). This CDR3 has 14 amino acids. Trimming stripped 3 bases from V and 3 bases from J, with 12 bases between. Germline V lookup: CDR1 MDHEN, CDR2 SYDVKM.